This T cell receptor (beta chain) was sequenced for a study of blood T cell repertoires in COVID-19. Original data processing: The assay estimated nucleated cells by amplifying reference gene primers. Produced via immunoSEQ multiplex PCR; TCRdb's table is partial and in-frame only. For V, J and clone size, that table is used; D and trimming come from the DNA. The sample has a few hundred thousand clones, 89% seen once; the top ten hold 0.94%. V trimming: 4 bases; J trimming: 13 bases; junction bases outside the gene matches: 6. The CDR3 has 11 amino acids. Germline V gives CDR1 SGHAT, CDR2 FQDESV (reference sequence).

The receptor was isolated from a woman aged 40-49 years who had recovered from COVID-19. V gene TRBV11-1 combines with J gene TRBJ1-2, with 7 bases matching TRBD1. The sample was peripheral blood. For the CDR3, the DNA is TGTGCCAGCAGCTCGACAGGGTCTGGCACCTTC. Its protein product is CASSSTGSGTF. Full variable domain (outside the CDR3, taken from reference TRBV11-1 and TRBJ1-2): EAEVAQSPRYKITEKSQAVAFWCDPISGHATLYWYRQILGQGPELLVQFQDESVVDDSQLPKDRFSAERLKGVDSTLKIQPAELGDSAMYLCASSSTGSGTFGSGTRLTVV.